This entry concerns a single T cell receptor (beta chain). The germline V gene encodes CDR1 LGHNA and CDR2 YSLEER. V was trimmed by 0 bases and J by 0 bases, leaving 5 bases between them. This CDR3 has 14 residues. The entry originates in a study of blood T cell repertoires in COVID-19. In the study overall: Sites across the United States, Italy and Spain contributed samples from acute and convalescent COVID-19. The cDNA or gDNA used as material had been derived from T cells, B-cell-depleted T cells, or PBMCs.

In the original processing: Reference gene primer amplification yielded estimated nucleated cell counts. Assay: immunoSEQ multiplex PCR; the TCRdb copy retains only in-frame clones and omits some. V, J and clone size are taken as reported in that table, and D and trimming were inferred from the DNA itself. The sample lists over 20,000 clones, less than 85% seen once, with around a third in the top ten. The receptor was isolated from a human donor in a cohort sampled during active COVID-19. Sequencing was done on a sample of peripheral blood. The V and J genes are TRBV4-3 and TRBJ1-1; no definite D call. CDR3 sequence (DNA): TGCGCCAGCAGCCAAGATTCCATGAACACTGAAGCTTTCTTT. It codes for CASSQDSMNTEAFF.